This T cell receptor (beta chain) was found in a study of CD8 T cells in ankylosing spondylitis. TCRdb itself ran the 5' RACE reads through MiXCR, one entry per CDR3 protein. Altogether 300,000 to 350,000 distinct CDR3 sequences are present, around 21% being singletons, with the ten largest covering about 3.5%. This CDR3 region has 13 residues. V was pared by 4 bases and J by 6 bases, with 16 bases between. Per the germline V gene, CDR1 is SQVTM and CDR2 is ANQGSEA. This sequence joins TRBV29-1 and TRBJ2-7, with a weak D call TRBD2 (6 bases). The source is a female donor with ankylosing spondylitis or in good health (not recorded which). Sequenced sample: blood, either unsorted or a sorted T cell fraction (not recorded which). The CDR3 region is CSVGAGSPFEQYF. DNA for the CDR3: TGCAGCGTTGGTGCGGGATCCCCCTTCGAGCAGTACTTC.